Listed below are T cell receptor beta chains from one sample, sequenced in a study of STAT5B mutations in CD4+ large granular lymphocyte leukemia. Data came from immunoSEQ multiplex PCR; TCRdb stores just in-frame clones and leaves some out. The table records approximately 33,000 clones, 69% of them present only once. Input material: CD4+ T cells from blood buffy coats. The receptors derive from a human donor in good health. CDR3s leave out the opening cysteine and the closing phenylalanine or tryptophan. Fields, in order: CDR3 length, V gene, CDR3 protein.

13,TRBV10-3,AISWTGGREETQY
17,TRBV14,ASSHLLAGGPASYNEQF
13,TRBV5-1,ASSSGSVAYNEQF
12,TRBV4-3,ASSQGPATDTQY
16,TRBV4-2,ASSRQGTSGGANHEQF
10,TRBV2,ASSEEVRAYT
13,TRBV6-6,ASSEDRGSYNEQF
13,TRBV18,ASSPTGRGVYEQY
14,TRBV4-2,ASSQEGGGSQETQY
13,TRBV5-1,ASSGQAARNTEAF
14,TRBV5-6,ASSSVFSGSNYGYT
14,TRBV9,ASSVGGTPRIDTQY
15,TRBV4-1,ASSQSPSGTTNEKLF
11,TRBV14,ASSHRGAYEQY
14,TRBV9,ASSVDGGPNTGELF
14,TRBV28,ASSSTTSGGKETQY
10,TRBV29-1,SVERGDYGYT
9,TRBV30,AFRTGWPLH
13,TRBV11-1,ASSRLAGGQETQY
16,TRBV6-1,ASSEGVTSGGSTYEQF